This T cell receptor (beta chain) was sequenced for a study of shared clonotypes between healthy human individuals. Study outcomes and limitations: Several donors held around 5% of naive CD4 clonotypes in common.

This clone is a singleton in its sample. No antigen is known for it. How the authors handled the data: ImmunoSEQ gave junction-only sequences without quality scores, so filtering differed. Data came from immunoSEQ multiplex PCR; TCRdb stores just in-frame clones and leaves some out. That table furnishes V, J and clone size, whereas the DNA furnished D and trimming. The sample holds 2.3 million or so clones; 93% are singletons and the top ten take 0.39%. The germline CDR1 and CDR2 sequences are KGHSH and LQKENI. The V and J ends lost 4 bases and 0 bases respectively, with 9 bases between them. The CDR3 spans 14 residues.

The TCR was taken from a man aged 18 to 29 in good health. Some clones in this sample may be carry-over from other donors' samples. J is TRBJ1-1 and V is TRBV18; D possibly corresponds to TRBD1 (5 bases). The sequenced sample consisted of naive CD4+ T cells from PBMCs. The subset denotes: CD45RA+ positively selected. CDR3 DNA: TGTGCCAGCTCACAGGGGCGGATGAACACTGAAGCTTTCTTT. Translating it yields CASSQGRMNTEAFF.